This T cell receptor beta chain was recovered during a study of blood T cell repertoires in COVID-19. Study-wide background: Collection of acute and convalescent COVID-19 samples took place in the United States, Italy and Spain.

The CDR3 sequence is 15 residues long. CDR1 and CDR2 from the germline V gene are SEHNR and FQNEAQ (reference sequence). Trimming pared 5 bases from V and 4 bases from J, leaving 17 bases between. TCRdb keeps only in-frame clones here, not all; method: immunoSEQ multiplex PCR. The sample lists around 68,000 clones; about nine tenths were seen once. The V and J genes are TRBV7-9 and TRBJ2-5; possible D gene TRBD1, 5 bases. The sequence came from a woman aged 45-60 years with acute or convalescent COVID-19. Sequenced sample: peripheral blood. In DNA, the CDR3 is TGTGCCAGCAGCCGAGACTTAGGGGATACAGAGACCCAGTACTTC. This sequence encodes CASSRDLGDTETQYF.